The sequence of this TCR beta chain was determined in a study of blood T cells in healthy people across ages (dated by TCRdb to the mid-2010s). In the study overall: In model experiments, template switching captured about one uniquely barcoded TCR beta cDNA molecule for every two T cells. Age-related changes in TCR beta repertoire diversity were measured in the study by deep sequencing normalized with unique cDNA molecular identifiers. Four age groups were formed from the donors: young (average about 17 years), middle-aged (just under 40), aged (62) and long-lived (more than 75). To avoid experimental bias, donors of different ages were distributed randomly across sequencing lanes. The study analyzed two additional independent replicas of 1 million unique cDNA reads from the same blood draw for two donors, one aged 18 to 29 and one aged 80 or older. General conclusions and limits of the study: Because donor CMV infection status was unknown, age-related changes in expanded clonotypes were potentially confounded. Conclusive comparison of naive and antigen-experienced compartments was prevented by the profiling of bulk unsorted PBMCs. As age increased, observed TCR beta diversity per million T cells dropped in a roughly linear way, and a significant reduction was already evident by age 40. Compared with the aged group, the long-lived group had more naive CD4+ T cells, fewer expanded clones and increased TCR diversity, a pattern suggesting age selection. The percentage of naive T cells measured by flow cytometry correlated strongly with observed TCR beta diversity. Estimates of total diversity from one million sequenced T cells were regarded as lower bounds and underestimates.

Of note for this clonotype: What antigen it recognizes has not been identified. Per-base qualities were not stored, and no clone one base away is much larger.

CDR1 and CDR2, per the germline V gene (reference sequence), are SEHNR and FQNEAQ. The CDR3 measures 12 amino acids from cysteine to phenylalanine. The kept DNA is CDR3 alone, 36 bases in frame from the first base. At the junction V is shortened by 8 bases and J by 7 bases, with 11 bases in between. The donors were 40 or so Caucasian individuals from Russia, aged about 6 to 100 years, who were systemically healthy. Each donor gave approximately 9.3 milliliters of peripheral blood, collected into EDTA-treated Vacutainer tubes. PBMCs were isolated by Ficoll-Paque density-gradient centrifugation, with at least 6.5 million obtained per sample. Total RNA was extracted from PBMCs with Trizol reagent, with at least 6 micrograms obtained per sample. For every donor, an aliquot of PBMCs went through flow cytometry to measure the percentages of naive CD45RAhigh/CD27high T cells. Receptors were amplified or captured by 5' RACE. Instrument on record: Illumina HiSeq 2500. The second PCR ran for roughly 7 to 11 cycles and used a J-beta primer mix along with a sample-barcoded 5' primer. A template-switch 5' adaptor carrying 12 random nucleotides introduced a unique molecular identifier onto each TCR beta cDNA molecule. Each sample yielded at least 2.5 million CDR3-containing paired-end reads. First-strand cDNA synthesis was performed from all RNA using the Mint cDNA synthesis kit, with priming by a TRBC-specific oligonucleotide. All cDNA was treated with uracil-DNA glycosylase and then went through a first 18-cycle PCR with the universal primers M1SS and BC2_uni_R. As for the authors' bioinformatics: For normalization, 1 million high-quality reads were randomly selected from each sample, with every read carrying a distinct molecular identifier. Instead of being binned into consensus sequences, reads that shared molecular identifiers were thrown out. MiTCR, run with a Q25 quality threshold and the strictest error-elimination algorithm, handled CDR3 identification, clonotype clustering and error correction. A nonparametric unseen species model with Euler transformation was used to estimate a lower bound on total TCR beta diversity. TCRdb handled the public reads itself, with Q25 trimming in fastp and clone calling in MiXCR, and kept productive beta chains. Rows merge per CDR3 protein into single entries with the most common DNA and genes. TCRdb, not the original authors, processed these V and J calls. Counted in this sample were approximately 1.5 million distinct CDR3 sequences; about 35% of them appeared once. Of the sample, over 9% falls within the top ten clones.

Sequencing was carried out using blood. The V and J genes are TRBV7-9 and TRBJ1-4, with TRBD1 tentatively as D gene (6 bases match). This clonotype was obtained from a woman aged 30 to 39 in good health. CDR3 sequence: CASRGAAEKLFF. The nucleotide sequence reads as follows: TGTGCCAGCCGGGGGGCGGCTGAAAAACTGTTTTTT.